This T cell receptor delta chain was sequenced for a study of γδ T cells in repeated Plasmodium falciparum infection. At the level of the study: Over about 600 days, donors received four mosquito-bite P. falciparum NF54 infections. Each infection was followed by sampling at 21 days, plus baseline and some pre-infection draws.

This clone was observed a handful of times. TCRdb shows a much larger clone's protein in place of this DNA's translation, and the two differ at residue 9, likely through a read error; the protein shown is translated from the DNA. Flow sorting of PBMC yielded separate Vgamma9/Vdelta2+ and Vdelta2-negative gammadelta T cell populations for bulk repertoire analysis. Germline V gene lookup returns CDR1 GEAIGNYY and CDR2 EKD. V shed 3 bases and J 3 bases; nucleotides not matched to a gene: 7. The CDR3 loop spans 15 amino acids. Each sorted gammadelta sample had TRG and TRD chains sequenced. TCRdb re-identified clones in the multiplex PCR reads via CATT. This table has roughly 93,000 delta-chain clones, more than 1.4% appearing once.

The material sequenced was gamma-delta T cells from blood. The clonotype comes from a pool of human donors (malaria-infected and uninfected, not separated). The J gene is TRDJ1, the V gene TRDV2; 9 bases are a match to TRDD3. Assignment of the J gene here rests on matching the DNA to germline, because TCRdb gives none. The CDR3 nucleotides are TGTGCCTGTGACGCCTTACTGGGGGAGGCCGATAAACTCATCTTT. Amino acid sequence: CACDALLGEADKLIF.